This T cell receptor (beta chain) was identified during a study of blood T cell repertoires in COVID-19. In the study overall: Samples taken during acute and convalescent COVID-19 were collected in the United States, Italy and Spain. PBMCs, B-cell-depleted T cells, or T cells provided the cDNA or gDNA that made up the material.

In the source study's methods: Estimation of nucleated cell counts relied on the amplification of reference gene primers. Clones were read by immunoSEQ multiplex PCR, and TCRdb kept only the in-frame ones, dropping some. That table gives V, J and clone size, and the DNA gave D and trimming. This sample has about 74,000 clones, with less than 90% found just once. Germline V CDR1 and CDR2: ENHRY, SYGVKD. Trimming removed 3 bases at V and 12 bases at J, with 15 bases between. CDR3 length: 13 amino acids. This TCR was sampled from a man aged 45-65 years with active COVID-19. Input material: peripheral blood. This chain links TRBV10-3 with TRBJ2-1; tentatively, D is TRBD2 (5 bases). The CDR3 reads CAISEFGPRGQFF. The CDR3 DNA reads TGTGCCATCAGTGAATTTGGGCCCCGGGGGCAGTTCTTC.